Presented here are 29 T cell receptor beta chains from one specimen sequenced in a study of blood T cell repertoires in COVID-19. This table comes from immunoSEQ multiplex PCR, and its TCRdb copy is limited to in-frame clones, with some not included. This sample has roughly 150,000 clones, with roughly 88% found just once. Material for sequencing was PBMCs or T cells enriched from blood (not recorded which). The receptors were sampled from a man between 65 and 85 years old who had been exposed to COVID-19.

The chain carries TRBV5-4 and TRBJ2-3; 10 nucleotides agree with TRBD2. Trimming cost V 4 bases and J 6 bases; bases outside gene matches: 8. Germline CDR1 reads SGHNT; CDR2 reads YYREEE (reference sequence). The CDR3 spans 15 residues. CDR3 residues: CASSRPSGGADTQYF. In nucleotides, the CDR3 is TGTGCCAGCAGCCGTCCCAGCGGGGGGGCTGATACGCAGTATTTT.

This chain joins TRBV13 and TRBJ1-3, with TRBD1 matching over 7 bases. The CDR3 extends over 13 amino acids. Germline values: CDR1 PRHDT, CDR2 FYEKMQ (reference sequence). Trimming cost V 5 bases and J 4 bases; bases outside gene matches: 2. CDR3 in DNA: TGTGCCAGCAGCCCAGGGGGAGGAAACACCATATATTTT. This gives the protein CASSPGGGNTIYF.

This clone showed up just once. The gene calls are TRBV4-2 and TRBJ1-1; D ambiguous. This CDR3 is built from 15 residues. V was clipped by 0 bases and J by 1 base, with 9 bases between them. Germline V CDR1 and CDR2: LGHNA, YNFKEQ. Here the CDR3 DNA reads TGTGCCAGCAGCCAAGATTCACATCCGAACACTGAAGCTTTCTTT. Its translation is CASSQDSHPNTEAFF.

The gene calls are TRBV27 and TRBJ1-6, with unresolved D. The CDR3 spans 15 residues. CDR1 and CDR2 from the germline V gene are MNHEY and SMNVEV (reference sequence). V shed 3 bases and J shed 9 bases, with 15 bases lying between them. CDR3 sequence (DNA): TGTGCCAGCAGTTTTTCAGTTTTGGCCGTTTCACCCCTCCACTTT. Protein sequence: CASSFSVLAVSPLHF.

This clone was counted once. This chain connects TRBV5-1 to TRBJ2-2; TRBD1 agrees at 8 bases. This CDR3 is 14 amino acids long. V shed 4 bases and J 4 bases; nucleotides not matched to a gene: 3. Germline V lookup: CDR1 SGHRS, CDR2 YFSETQ. The CDR3 DNA sequence: TGCGCCAGCAGCCGCGGACAGGGCACCGGGGAGCTGTTTTTT. Translated, it gives CASSRGQGTGELFF.

The chain joins TRBV19 to TRBJ2-1; D is possibly TRBD1 (6 bases). Germline V gene sequence: CDR1 LNHDA, CDR2 SQIVND (reference sequence). The V gene lost 3 bases and the J gene lost 0 bases, with 21 bases spanning the gap. CDR3 size: 19 residues. CDR3 sequence: CASSIYTGSSATSYNEQFF. The CDR3 coding sequence is TGTGCCAGTAGTATCTACACAGGGTCCTCAGCGACCTCCTACAATGAGCAGTTCTTC.

This chain uses TRBV28 with TRBJ1-2, with D maybe TRBD1 (5 bases). CDR3 length: 13 amino acids. V was pared by 2 bases and J by 2 bases, with 6 bases between. CDR1 is MDHEN and CDR2 is SYDVKM in the germline V gene. The CDR3 sequence is CASSLTGNYGYTF. The DNA of the CDR3 is TGTGCCAGCAGTTTAACAGGCAACTATGGCTACACCTTC.

This CDR3 reads CASSGTGNAYEQYF. The CDR3 nucleotides are TGCGCCAGCAGTGGGACAGGTAACGCCTACGAGCAGTACTTC. The J gene is TRBJ2-7, the V gene TRBV5-1; the match to TRBD1 covers 8 bases. The V gene end was trimmed by 5 bases and the J gene end by 2 bases; junction bases not matched to a gene: 6. CDR1 and CDR2 from the germline V gene are SGHRS and YFSETQ. CDR3 length: 14 amino acids.

This clone was recorded once. This chain joins TRBV7-8 and TRBJ2-2; 9 nucleotides align to TRBD1. V was clipped by 5 bases and J by 5 bases; unmatched bases: 9. The CDR3 runs 16 residues. CDR1 SGHVS and CDR2 FQNEAQ come from the germline V gene. DNA of the CDR3: TGTGCCAGCAGCCGATTCGGACAGGGGCTGACCGGGGAGCTGTTTTTT. The encoded protein is CASSRFGQGLTGELFF. The variable domain in full, completed from reference TRBV7-8 and TRBJ2-2, reads GAGVSQSPRYKVAKRGQDVALRCDPISGHVSLFWYQQALGQGPEFLTYFQNEAQLDKSGLPSDRFFAERPEGSVSTLKIQRTQQEDSAVYLCASSRFGQGLTGELFFGEGSRLTVL.

This clone was counted between two and nine times. This chain connects TRBV5-4 to TRBJ2-7; D may be TRBD2 (6 bases). The length of the CDR3 is 12 residues. From germline, CDR1 is SGHNT and CDR2 YYREEE (reference sequence). Trimming shortened V by 4 bases and J by 5 bases, and 10 bases separated the two germline ends. CDR3 loop: CASSRGSDEQYF. CDR3 nucleotides: TGTGCCAGCAGCCGGGGGTCTGACGAGCAGTACTTC.

Here the CDR3 DNA reads TGTGCCAGCAGTTACGCGAGACAGGTTAGCAATCAGCCCCAGCATTTT. Translated, it gives CASSYARQVSNQPQHF. The genes are TRBV6-2 or TRBV6-3 and TRBJ1-5; D possibly corresponds to TRBD1 (6 bases). Germline CDR1 and CDR2: MNHEY and SVGEGT. V was cut by 2 bases and J by 0 bases, with 11 bases left in between. This CDR3 has 16 residues.

The V gene is TRBV15, the J gene TRBJ1-3; the D is unclear. The ends were cut back, 4 bases at V and 2 bases at J, with 12 bases in the middle. Germline V gene lookup returns CDR1 LNHNV and CDR2 YYDKDF (reference sequence). The CDR3 consists of 15 residues. CDR3 sequence (DNA): TGTGCCACCAGCATCACCCGGGGAACTGGAAACACCATATATTTT. Encoded protein: CATSITRGTGNTIYF.

The chain has TRBV7-9 and TRBJ2-3; 7 positions agree with TRBD1. CDR1 and CDR2 from the germline V gene are SEHNR and FQNEAQ (reference sequence). V lost 3 bases to trimming and J lost 1 base; unmatched junction nucleotides: 1. The CDR3 is made up of 14 amino acids. The CDR3 sequence is CASSFDRGTDTQYF. The CDR3 region has the DNA TGTGCCAGCAGCTTTGACAGGGGCACAGATACGCAGTATTTT.

The chain links TRBV30 to TRBJ1-4; maybe TRBD1 (6 bases). There are 15 residues in the CDR3. CDR1 GTSNPN and CDR2 SVGIG come from the germline V gene (reference sequence). Deletions cut 2 bases from V and 4 bases from J, with 14 bases between. The CDR3 DNA reads TGTGCCTGGAGTCCCCGACAGGTCGGTAATGAAAAACTGTTTTTT. Translating gives CAWSPRQVGNEKLFF.

This clone has more than one count but fewer than ten. J is TRBJ1-2 and V is TRBV15; D is unclear. V was trimmed by 0 bases and J by 7 bases, leaving 15 bases between them. The CDR3 runs 15 residues. The germline gives CDR1 LNHNV, CDR2 YYDKDF (reference sequence). The CDR3 DNA sequence: TGTGCCACCAGCAGAGATCGGCTCCTAGGAGGTGGCTACACCTTC. Residues: CATSRDRLLGGGYTF.

The rearrangement uses TRBV5-1 and TRBJ2-3; TRBD2 matches at 8 bases. After removal of 2 bases from V and 0 bases from J, the junction contained 2 bases not matched to a gene. CDR1 and CDR2 (germline): SGHRS, YFSETQ. The CDR3 is 15 residues long. The CDR3 region has the DNA TGCGCCAGCAGCTTTCAGCGGGGGAGCACAGATACGCAGTATTTT. Its protein is CASSFQRGSTDTQYF.

This clone was seen only once. CDR3 region: CASSEKDPGLAWYF. CDR3 in DNA: TGTGCCAGCAGTGAAAAGGATCCGGGACTAGCCTGGTATTTT. V is TRBV25-1 and J is TRBJ2-3; 9 positions agree with TRBD2. The germline V gene encodes CDR1 MGHDK and CDR2 SYGVNS. V was clipped by 2 bases and J by 14 bases; unmatched bases: 11. This CDR3 region has 14 residues.

The chain employs TRBV2 and TRBJ1-1; the D is unclear. The CDR3 totals 13 residues. V lost 7 bases to trimming and J lost 3 bases, with 12 bases between them. Germline values: CDR1 SNHLY, CDR2 FYNNEI. As DNA, the CDR3 is TGTGCCAGCAACGATGGGAGGGACACTGAAGCTTTCTTT. It is translated as CASNDGRDTEAFF.

The J gene is TRBJ1-5, the V gene TRBV28, with 12 bases fitting TRBD1. The CDR3 extends over 18 amino acids. J was trimmed by 1 base and V by 5 bases; bases with no gene match: 9. Per the germline V gene, CDR1 is MDHEN and CDR2 is SYDVKM. This CDR3 is CASSQTRDRGLSNQPQHF. The CDR3 DNA reads TGTGCCAGCAGTCAAACTCGGGACAGGGGGCTCAGCAATCAGCCCCAGCATTTT.

The chain recombines TRBV6-5 with TRBJ1-2; 9 bases agree with TRBD1. With V trimmed by 4 bases and J by 5 bases, 5 bases remained unmatched. The CDR3 totals 14 residues. Germline CDR1 is MNHEY and CDR2 is SVGAGI. The CDR3 bases are TGTGCCAGCAGTTCATCCGGGACAGGGTATGGCTACACCTTC. Translating gives CASSSSGTGYGYTF.

The V call is TRBV7-2, the J call TRBJ2-2; 9 bases map to TRBD2. The J segment lost 7 bases and the V segment lost 4 bases, leaving 4 bases of the junction unmatched. The V gene's germline CDR1 is SGHTA and CDR2 FQGNSA. This CDR3 comprises 14 residues. For the CDR3, the DNA is TGTGCCAGCAGCTCAGTGACTAGCGGCGGGGAGCTGTTTTTT. Its translation: CASSSVTSGGELFF.

V is TRBV5-8 and J is TRBJ1-2; 7 bases match TRBD1. This CDR3 contains 13 residues. J gave up 7 bases and V 6 bases, and 9 bases lay outside the gene matches. Germline V gene lookup returns CDR1 SGHTS and CDR2 YDEGEE. The CDR3 reads CASKSGGFFGYTF. In nucleotides, the CDR3 is TGTGCCAGCAAGTCAGGGGGGTTTTTTGGCTACACCTTC.

V gene TRBV19 combines with J gene TRBJ1-2; 8 positions agree with TRBD1. Trimming cost V 4 bases and J 8 bases; bases outside gene matches: 12. Germline assignment: CDR1 LNHDA and CDR2 SQIVND (reference sequence). The CDR3 loop spans 15 amino acids. The CDR3 loop reads CASSKGTGSWEGYTF. The CDR3 coding sequence is TGTGCCAGTAGTAAAGGGACAGGAAGTTGGGAAGGCTACACCTTC.

This chain connects TRBV4-1 to TRBJ2-3; possibly TRBD2 for D (5 bases). CDR1 is MGHRA and CDR2 is YSYEKL in the germline V gene. V lost 10 bases, J lost 2 bases, and 25 bases lay in between. CDR3 length: 17 residues. This CDR3 is CAKRAGWPTTATDTQYF. Here the CDR3 DNA reads TGCGCCAAACGGGCGGGCTGGCCCACAACAGCCACAGATACGCAGTATTTT.

This clone appeared a single time. The chain joins TRBV6-5 to TRBJ1-3; D is perhaps TRBD1 (5 bases). The CDR3 length is 15 residues. CDR1 is MNHEY and CDR2 is SVGAGI in the germline V gene. Trimming removed 6 bases at V and 0 bases at J, with 12 bases between. The CDR3 here is CASSLGAYSGNTIYF. CDR3 bases: TGTGCCAGCAGCTTAGGGGCCTACTCTGGAAACACCATATATTTT.

The chain couples TRBV29-1 to TRBJ2-5; the match to TRBD2 covers 7 bases. Germline V gives CDR1 SQVTM, CDR2 ANQGSEA. Unmatched junction bases numbered 18, after V lost 6 bases and J lost 5 bases. The CDR3 is 16 residues long. The CDR3 DNA follows: TGCAGCGTGGCCACCTCGGGGGGAGCCGGAATTGAGACCCAGTACTTC. Translated: CSVATSGGAGIETQYF.

The DNA of the CDR3 is TGTGCCAGCAGCTTAGGGGAAGTCACAGATACGCAGTATTTT. Encoded protein: CASSLGEVTDTQYF. This chain joins TRBV5-6 and TRBJ2-3; possibly TRBD1 for D (5 bases). Trimming left V 2 bases short and J 2 bases short, with 9 bases between. Per the germline V gene, CDR1 is SGHDT and CDR2 is YYEEEE. The CDR3 loop spans 14 amino acids. The full variable domain, in which reference TRBV5-6 and TRBJ2-3 provide the parts outside the CDR3, is DAGVTQSPTHLIKTRGQQVTLRCSPKSGHDTVSWYQQALGQGPQFIFQYYEEEERQRGNFPDRFSGHQFPNYSSELNVNALLLGDSALYLCASSLGEVTDTQYFGPGTRLTVL.

V and J are TRBV14 and TRBJ1-1; tentatively, D is TRBD1 (5 bases). Per the germline V gene, CDR1 is SGHDN and CDR2 is FVKESK. The CDR3 spans 15 residues. Trimming cost V 1 base and J 7 bases, with 16 bases left between them. The CDR3 DNA reads TGTGCCAGCAGCCAAGTAGCGGGGAATAGGGGTGAAGCTTTCTTT. Translated, it gives CASSQVAGNRGEAFF.

The chain employs TRBV29-1 and TRBJ1-1; weak D call: TRBD1 (6 bases). The CDR3 runs to 13 residues. The V end was cut by 4 bases, the J end by 1 base, with 10 bases between. CDR1 and CDR2 from the germline V gene are SQVTM and ANQGSEA. The CDR3 coding sequence is TGCAGCGTTGCCGGGACAAGGAACACTGAAGCTTTCTTT. This sequence encodes CSVAGTRNTEAFF.